This T cell receptor beta chain is drawn from a study of memory CD4+ T cells and cytomegalovirus serostatus. Study context: Healthy Belgian adult donors included about nine CMV-positive and 20 to 30 CMV-negative people.

Single viable CD3+CD4+CD8-CD45RO+ cells were sorted as the memory CD4+ T cells. CMV serostatus came from serum IgG against pp150, pp28, p38, p52. TCRdb's copy holds only in-frame clones and misses some; the assay was immunoSEQ multiplex PCR. Of almost 45,000 clones listed, approximately 80% are singletons. This CDR3 spans 17 amino acids. Trimming took 1 base from V and 4 from J, leaving 17 bases between them. Germline loops: CDR1 SGHVS, CDR2 FNYEAQ. The chain links TRBV7-6 to TRBJ2-1; weak D call: TRBD2 (5 bases). Sample: memory CD4+ T cells from blood. The clonotype was recovered from an adult in good health and CMV-seronegative. The CDR3 bases are TGTGCCAGCAGCTTAGTTGATCGGACTTTTGGTTACAATGAGCAGTTCTTC. It specifies CASSLVDRTFGYNEQFF.